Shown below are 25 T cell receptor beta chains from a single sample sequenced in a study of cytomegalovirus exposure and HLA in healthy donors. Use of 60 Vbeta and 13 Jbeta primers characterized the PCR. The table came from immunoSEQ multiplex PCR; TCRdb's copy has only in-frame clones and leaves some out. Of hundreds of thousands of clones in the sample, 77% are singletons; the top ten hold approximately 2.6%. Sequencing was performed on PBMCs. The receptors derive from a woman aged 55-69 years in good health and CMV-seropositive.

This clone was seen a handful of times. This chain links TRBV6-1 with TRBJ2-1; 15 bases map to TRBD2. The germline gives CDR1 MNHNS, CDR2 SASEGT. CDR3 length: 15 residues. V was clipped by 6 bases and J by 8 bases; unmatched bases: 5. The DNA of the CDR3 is TGTGCCAGCAGGTGGACTAGCGGGAGGGCGTATGAGCAGTTCTTC. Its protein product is CASRWTSGRAYEQFF.

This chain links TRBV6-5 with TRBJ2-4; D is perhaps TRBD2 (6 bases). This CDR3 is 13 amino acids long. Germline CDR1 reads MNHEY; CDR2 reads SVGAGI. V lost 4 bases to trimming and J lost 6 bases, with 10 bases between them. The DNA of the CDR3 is TGTGCCAGCAGTTCCCACGGGGGAAACATTCAGTACTTC. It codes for CASSSHGGNIQYF.

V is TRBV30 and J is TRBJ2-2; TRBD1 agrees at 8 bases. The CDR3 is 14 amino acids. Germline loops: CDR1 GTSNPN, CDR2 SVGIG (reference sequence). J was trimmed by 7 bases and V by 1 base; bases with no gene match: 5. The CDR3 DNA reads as TGTGCCTGGAGTGCCCGACAGGGGTACGGGGAGCTGTTTTTT. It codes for CAWSARQGYGELFF.

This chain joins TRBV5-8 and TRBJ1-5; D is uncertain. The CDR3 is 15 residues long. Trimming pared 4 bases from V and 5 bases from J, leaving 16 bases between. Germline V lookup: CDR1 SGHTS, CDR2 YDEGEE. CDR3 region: CASSLTYGPDQPQHF. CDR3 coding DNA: TGTGCCAGCAGCCTGACCTATGGGCCGGATCAGCCCCAGCATTTT.

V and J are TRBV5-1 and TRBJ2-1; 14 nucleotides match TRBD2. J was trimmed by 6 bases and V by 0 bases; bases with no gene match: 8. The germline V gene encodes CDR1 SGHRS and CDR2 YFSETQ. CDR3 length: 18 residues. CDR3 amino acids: CASSLDGTSGSRGNEQFF. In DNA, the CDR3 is TGCGCCAGCAGCTTGGACGGGACTAGCGGGAGCAGGGGCAATGAGCAGTTCTTC.

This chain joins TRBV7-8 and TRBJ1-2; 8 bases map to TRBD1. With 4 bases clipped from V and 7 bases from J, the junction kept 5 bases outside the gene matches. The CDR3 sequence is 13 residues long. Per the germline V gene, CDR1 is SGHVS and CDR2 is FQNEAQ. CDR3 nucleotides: TGTGCCAGCAGCTCCAGGACAGGGAGTGGCTACACCTTC. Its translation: CASSSRTGSGYTF.

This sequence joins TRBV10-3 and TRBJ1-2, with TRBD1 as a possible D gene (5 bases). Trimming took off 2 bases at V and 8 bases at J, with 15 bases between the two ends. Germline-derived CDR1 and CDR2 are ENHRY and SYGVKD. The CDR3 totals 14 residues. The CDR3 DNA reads TGTGCCATCAGTGAGGGACATTTTATTAACGGCTACACCTTC. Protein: CAISEGHFINGYTF.

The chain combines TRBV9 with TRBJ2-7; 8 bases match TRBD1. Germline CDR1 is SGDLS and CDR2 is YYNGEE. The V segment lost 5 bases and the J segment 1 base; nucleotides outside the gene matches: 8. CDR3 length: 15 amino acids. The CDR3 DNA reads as TGTGCCAGCAGTCCCCAGGGGGCCGGTTCCTACGAGCAGTACTTC. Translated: CASSPQGAGSYEQYF.

CDR3 protein: CASSPGLAVYNEQFF. Here the CDR3 DNA reads TGTGCCAGCAGCCCCGGACTAGCGGTATACAATGAGCAGTTCTTC. The J gene is TRBJ2-1, the V gene TRBV7-2; 10 bases are shared with TRBD2. Germline lookup yields CDR1 SGHTA and CDR2 FQGNSA. CDR3 length: 15 amino acids. V dropped 5 bases and J dropped 4; count of bases not matched to a gene: 5.

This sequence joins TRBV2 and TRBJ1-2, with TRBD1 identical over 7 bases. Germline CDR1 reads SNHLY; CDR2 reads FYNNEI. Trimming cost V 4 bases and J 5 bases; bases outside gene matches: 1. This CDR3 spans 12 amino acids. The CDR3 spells CASSVTGYGYTF. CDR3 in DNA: TGTGCCAGCAGTGTGACAGGGTATGGCTACACCTTC.

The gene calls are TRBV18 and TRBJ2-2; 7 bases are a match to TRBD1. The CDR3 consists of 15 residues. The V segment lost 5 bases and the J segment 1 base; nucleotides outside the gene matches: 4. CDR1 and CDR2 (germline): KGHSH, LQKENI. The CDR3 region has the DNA TGTGCCAGCTCAGGGTGGACAGGGAACACCGGGGAGCTGTTTTTT. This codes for CASSGWTGNTGELFF.

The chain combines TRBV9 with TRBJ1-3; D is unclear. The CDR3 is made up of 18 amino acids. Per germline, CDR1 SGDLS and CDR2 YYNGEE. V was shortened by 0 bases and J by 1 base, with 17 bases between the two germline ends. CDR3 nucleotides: TGTGCCAGCAGCGTAGTGGGGAGCCCCATAATGTCTGGAAACACCATATATTTT. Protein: CASSVVGSPIMSGNTIYF.

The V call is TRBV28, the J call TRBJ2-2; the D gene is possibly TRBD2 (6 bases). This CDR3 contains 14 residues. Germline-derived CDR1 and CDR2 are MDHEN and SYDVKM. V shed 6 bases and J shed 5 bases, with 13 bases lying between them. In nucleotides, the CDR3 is TGTGCCAGCAGATTCCGGCGGGGTACCGGGGAGCTGTTTTTT. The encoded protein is CASRFRRGTGELFF.

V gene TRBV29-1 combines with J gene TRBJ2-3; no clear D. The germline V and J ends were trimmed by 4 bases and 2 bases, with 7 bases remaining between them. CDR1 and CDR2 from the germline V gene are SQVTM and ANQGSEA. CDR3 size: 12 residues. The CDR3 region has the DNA TGCAGCGTTGGTACAATCACAGATACGCAGTATTTT. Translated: CSVGTITDTQYF.

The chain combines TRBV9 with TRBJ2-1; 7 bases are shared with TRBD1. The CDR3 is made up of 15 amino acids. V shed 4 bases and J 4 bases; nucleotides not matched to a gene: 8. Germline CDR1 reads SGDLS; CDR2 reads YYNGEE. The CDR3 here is CASSPTGDTYNEQFF. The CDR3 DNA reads TGTGCCAGCAGCCCTACAGGGGACACATACAATGAGCAGTTCTTC.

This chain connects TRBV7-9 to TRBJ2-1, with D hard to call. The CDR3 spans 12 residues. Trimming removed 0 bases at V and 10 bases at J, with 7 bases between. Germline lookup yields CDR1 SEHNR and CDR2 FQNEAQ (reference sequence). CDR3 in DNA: TGTGCCAGCAGCTTAGCCGCCCAGGAGCAGTTCTTC. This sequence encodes CASSLAAQEQFF.

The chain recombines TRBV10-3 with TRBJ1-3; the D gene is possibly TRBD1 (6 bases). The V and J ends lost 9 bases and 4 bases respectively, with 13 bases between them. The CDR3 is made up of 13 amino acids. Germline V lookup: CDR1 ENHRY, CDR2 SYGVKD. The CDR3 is CAILQGPGNTIYF. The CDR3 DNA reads TGTGCCATACTTCAGGGGCCCGGAAACACCATATATTTT.

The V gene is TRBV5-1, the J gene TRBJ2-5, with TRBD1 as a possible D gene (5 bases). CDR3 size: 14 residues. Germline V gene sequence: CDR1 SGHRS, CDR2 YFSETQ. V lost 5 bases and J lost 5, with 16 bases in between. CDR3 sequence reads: CASSYGGAPETQYF. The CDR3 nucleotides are TGCGCCAGCAGTTACGGTGGGGCCCCGGAGACCCAGTACTTC.

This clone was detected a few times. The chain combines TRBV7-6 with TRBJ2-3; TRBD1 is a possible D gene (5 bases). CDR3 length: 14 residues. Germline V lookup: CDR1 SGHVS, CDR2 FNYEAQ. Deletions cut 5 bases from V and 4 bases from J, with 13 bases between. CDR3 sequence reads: CASSARTGSDTQYF. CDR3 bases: TGTGCCAGCAGCGCGCGAACAGGATCAGATACGCAGTATTTT.

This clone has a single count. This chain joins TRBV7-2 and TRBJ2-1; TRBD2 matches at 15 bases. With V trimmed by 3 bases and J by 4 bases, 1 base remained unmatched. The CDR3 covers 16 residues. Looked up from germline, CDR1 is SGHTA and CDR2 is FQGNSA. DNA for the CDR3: TGTGCCAGCAGCTTGGGGACTAGCGGGGGGTACAATGAGCAGTTCTTC. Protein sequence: CASSLGTSGGYNEQFF.

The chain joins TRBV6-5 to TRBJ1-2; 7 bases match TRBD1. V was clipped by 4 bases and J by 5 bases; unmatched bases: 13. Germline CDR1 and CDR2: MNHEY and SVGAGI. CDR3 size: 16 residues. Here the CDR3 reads CASSSRYRGLSYGYTF. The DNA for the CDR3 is TGTGCCAGCAGTTCTCGGTACAGGGGTCTTTCGTATGGCTACACCTTC.

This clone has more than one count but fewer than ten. The CDR3 spells CASASLTGFSTEAFF. CDR3 sequence (DNA): TGTGCCAGCGCCTCCTTGACAGGGTTTAGCACTGAAGCTTTCTTT. The J gene is TRBJ1-1, the V gene TRBV25-1, with 7 bases lining up with TRBD1. The CDR3 runs to 15 residues. The trim removed 8 bases at V and 4 bases at J, leaving 13 bases unmatched. CDR1 and CDR2 (germline): MGHDK, SYGVNS.

CDR3 sequence: CASSLFGQGASDTQYF. The CDR3 DNA reads TGTGCCAGCAGCTTGTTTGGACAGGGGGCGTCAGATACGCAGTATTTT. The rearrangement links TRBV5-6 to TRBJ2-3; TRBD1 aligns across 11 bases. Germline V gene sequence: CDR1 SGHDT, CDR2 YYEEEE. The trim removed 1 base at V and 4 bases at J, leaving 5 bases unmatched. CDR3 length: 16 residues.

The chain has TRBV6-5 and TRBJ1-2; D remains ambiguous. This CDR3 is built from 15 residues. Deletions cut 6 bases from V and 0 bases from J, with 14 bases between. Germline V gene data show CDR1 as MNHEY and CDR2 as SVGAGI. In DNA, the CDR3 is TGTGCCAGCAGACAAGGGCGGGGAGCTAACTATGGCTACACCTTC. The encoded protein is CASRQGRGANYGYTF.

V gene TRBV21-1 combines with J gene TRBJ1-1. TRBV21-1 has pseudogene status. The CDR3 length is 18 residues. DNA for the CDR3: TGTGCCAGCAGCAAAGGGACGAGAAGGGCCGAGGGGAACACTGAAGCTTTCTTT. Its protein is CASSKGTRRAEGNTEAFF.